This T cell receptor (beta chain) was sequenced during a study of blood T cell repertoires in COVID-19. Assay: immunoSEQ multiplex PCR; the TCRdb copy retains only in-frame clones and omits some. The data show roughly 250,000 clones, approximately 84% seen once. The germline gives CDR1 MDHEN, CDR2 SYDVKM. The CDR3 loop spans 16 amino acids. J lost 3 bases, V lost 2 bases, and 10 bases had no gene match. The sequence was collected from a person aged 70 to 80 with COVID-19, enrolled during active disease. The chain combines TRBV28 with TRBJ2-7, with TRBD2 matching over 7 bases. Input material: peripheral blood. The CDR3 loop is CASSLGGRALFYEQYF. The CDR3 region has the DNA TGTGCCAGCAGTTTAGGGGGGAGGGCCCTGTTCTACGAGCAGTACTTC.